Shown below are 30 T cell receptor beta chains from a single sample sequenced in a study of shared clonotypes between healthy human individuals. Profiling relied on immunoSEQ multiplex PCR, and the TCRdb table lists in-frame clones only, not all of them. The table records more than 2 million clones, approximately 96% of them present only once. Sequenced input: naive CD4+ T cells sorted from blood. The subset denotes: CD45RA+ positively selected. These receptors were collected from a young man in good health.

The V and J genes are TRBV10-3 and TRBJ2-1, with D possibly called TRBD1 or TRBD2 (5 bases each). Germline V CDR1 and CDR2: ENHRY, SYGVKD. Trimming stripped 0 bases from V and 4 bases from J, with 13 bases between. The CDR3 runs 16 residues. The CDR3 loop reads CAISESKDTGYNEQFF. The CDR3 DNA reads TGTGCCATCAGTGAGTCAAAGGACACGGGGTACAATGAGCAGTTCTTC.

The chain couples TRBV29-1 to TRBJ1-5, with D maybe TRBD1 (5 bases). The V end lost 5 bases, the J end lost 1 base, and 9 bases lay between the germline ends. This CDR3 has 13 amino acids. Germline V lookup: CDR1 SQVTM, CDR2 ANQGSEA. The CDR3 region is CSVLWDSNQPQHF. Written as DNA, the CDR3 is TGCAGCGTTCTCTGGGACAGCAATCAGCCCCAGCATTTT. The full variable domain, in which reference TRBV29-1 and TRBJ1-5 provide the parts outside the CDR3, is SAVISQKPSRDICQRGTSLTIQCQVDSQVTMMFWYRQQPGQSLTLIATANQGSEATYESGFVIDKFPISRPNLTFSTLTVSNMSPEDSSIYLCSVLWDSNQPQHFGDGTRLSIL.

The V call is TRBV25-1, the J call TRBJ1-4; D remains unclear. Trimming stripped 2 bases from V and 7 bases from J, with 5 bases between. CDR1 and CDR2 (germline): MGHDK, SYGVNS. The CDR3 runs to 12 residues. In DNA form, the CDR3 reads TGTGCCAGCAGTGAAATTGGTGAAAAACTGTTTTTT. It yields the protein CASSEIGEKLFF.

In this sample, this clone turned up once. This chain links TRBV6-6 with TRBJ2-5, with 9 bases aligning to TRBD1. Germline V gene lookup returns CDR1 MNHNY and CDR2 SVGAGI (reference sequence). The V segment lost 7 bases and the J segment 4 bases; nucleotides outside the gene matches: 7. The CDR3 runs 14 residues. CDR3 protein: CASITGGGRETQYF. In DNA form, the CDR3 reads TGTGCCAGCATCACAGGGGGCGGGCGAGAGACCCAGTACTTC.

As to this clone: Within the sample, other DNA sequences also encode this same CDR3. The chain has TRBV5-1 and TRBJ1-5, with D unclear. This CDR3 contains 15 residues. Trimming removed 0 bases at V and 4 bases at J, with 11 bases between. Germline assignment: CDR1 SGHRS and CDR2 YFSETQ. DNA for the CDR3: TGCGCCAGCAGCTTGGACGGAACGCGAAATCAGCCCCAGCATTTT. As protein: CASSLDGTRNQPQHF.

The chain has TRBV19 and TRBJ1-3; TRBD1 might be the D (5 bases). This CDR3 comprises 14 residues. Looked up from germline, CDR1 is LNHDA and CDR2 is SQIVND (reference sequence). Trimming removed 3 bases at V and 7 bases at J, with 13 bases between. The CDR3: CASSISGLMNTIYF. CDR3 DNA sequence: TGTGCCAGTAGTATTTCGGGACTTATGAACACCATATATTTT.

The chain uses TRBV30 and TRBJ1-2; perhaps TRBD1 as D (5 bases). The V end was cut by 2 bases, the J end by 7 bases, with 17 bases between. Germline CDR1 and CDR2: GTSNPN and SVGIG (reference sequence). This CDR3 contains 14 residues. The DNA for the CDR3 is TGTGCCTGGAGTCCCGGGACCCGGAGCCGTGGCTACACCTTC. Protein: CAWSPGTRSRGYTF.

The chain uses TRBV7-8 and TRBJ1-6, with D perhaps TRBD1 (5 bases). CDR3 length equals 18 residues. Trimming removed 1 base at V and 0 bases at J, with 13 bases between. Germline CDR1 reads SGHVS; CDR2 reads FQNEAQ. This chain's CDR3 is CASSLGQLTNSYNSPLHF. The DNA of the CDR3 is TGTGCCAGCAGCTTAGGACAGCTAACCAACTCCTATAATTCACCCCTCCACTTT.

The CDR3 here is CASSLRESGNTIYF. DNA of the CDR3: TGTGCCAGCAGTCTCCGCGAGTCTGGAAACACCATATATTTT. V and J are TRBV6-5 and TRBJ1-3; D is ambiguous. The CDR3 runs to 14 residues. Germline V gene data show CDR1 as MNHEY and CDR2 as SVGAGI. V dropped 5 bases and J dropped 1 base, with 9 bases sitting between them.

This clone showed up just a few times. In the same sample, other DNA sequences code for this CDR3. The chain is built from TRBV28 and TRBJ1-5, with D unresolved. V was shortened by 3 bases and J by 4 bases, with 4 bases between the two germline ends. The CDR3 extends over 12 amino acids. In germline, CDR1 is MDHEN, CDR2 SYDVKM. The CDR3 bases are TGTGCCAGCAGTTTCTTGAATCAGCCCCAGCATTTT. Translating it yields CASSFLNQPQHF. The complete variable domain, with remaining parts taken from reference TRBV28 and TRBJ1-5, reads DVKVTQSSRYLVKRTGEKVFLECVQDMDHENMFWYRQDPGLGLRLIYFSYDVKMKEKGDIPEGYSVSREKKERFSLILESASTNQTSMYLCASSFLNQPQHFGDGTRLSIL.

The chain joins TRBV6-5 to TRBJ2-7; 8 bases fit TRBD2. Germline trimming cut 5 bases from V and 4 bases from J; bases unmatched to any gene: 7. From germline, CDR1 is MNHEY and CDR2 SVGAGI. CDR3 length equals 14 residues. The CDR3 sequence is CASSPGLGTYEQYF. Written as DNA, the CDR3 is TGTGCCAGCAGTCCGGGACTAGGGACTTACGAGCAGTACTTC.

The genes are TRBV7-2 and TRBJ2-1, with D uncertain. Per germline, CDR1 SGHTA and CDR2 FQGNSA. The CDR3 is made up of 14 amino acids. V was shortened by 5 bases and J by 8 bases, with 16 bases between the two germline ends. The CDR3 nucleotides are TGTGCCAGCAGCCATCCGCTTGGGTTTTATGAGCAGTTCTTC. Protein sequence: CASSHPLGFYEQFF.

The chain is built from TRBV19 and TRBJ2-7; no reliable D call. This CDR3 region has 16 residues. V lost 6 bases, J lost 2 bases, and 20 bases lay in between. Per the germline V gene, CDR1 is LNHDA and CDR2 is SQIVND (reference sequence). CDR3 protein: CASSILASVSTYEQYF. In nucleotides, the CDR3 is TGTGCCAGTAGCATCCTGGCGTCAGTGTCCACCTACGAGCAGTACTTC.

On this clone: This specimen includes other DNA sequences encoding the same CDR3. The chain couples TRBV29-1 to TRBJ1-1; 7 nucleotides agree with TRBD1. Germline V gene data show CDR1 as SQVTM and CDR2 as ANQGSEA. The CDR3 is 12 residues long. The V segment lost 3 bases and the J segment 5 bases; nucleotides outside the gene matches: 3. This chain's CDR3 is CSVDRGRTEAFF. The CDR3 region has the DNA TGCAGCGTTGACAGGGGGAGGACTGAAGCTTTCTTT.

The rearrangement links TRBV11-2 to TRBJ2-1, with 9 positions matching TRBD2. CDR1 is SGHAT and CDR2 is FQNNGV in the germline V gene. The CDR3 spans 15 residues. V lost 5 bases and J lost 4; bases outside the gene matches: 6. The CDR3 reads CASSITSGLYNEQFF. CDR3 DNA sequence: TGTGCCAGCAGCATCACTAGCGGGCTTTACAATGAGCAGTTCTTC.

Here the CDR3 reads CAIQPGGKGANVLTF. The CDR3, as DNA: TGTGCCATCCAGCCAGGGGGGAAAGGGGCCAACGTCCTGACTTTC. The chain recombines TRBV10-3 with TRBJ2-6; TRBD1 is a possible D gene (7 bases). The V end lost 8 bases, the J end lost 4 bases, and 15 bases lay between the germline ends. This CDR3 contains 15 residues. Germline V CDR1 and CDR2: ENHRY, SYGVKD.

The CDR3 here is CASSDWAGGNTDTQYF. The CDR3 DNA reads as TGTGCCAGCAGTGACTGGGCGGGGGGCAACACAGATACGCAGTATTTT. The V call is TRBV6-4, the J call TRBJ2-3; 8 bases map to TRBD2. Germline CDR1 reads MRHNA; CDR2 reads SNTAGT. This CDR3 contains 16 residues. Trimming removed 1 base from V and 2 bases from J; junction bases left unmatched: 5.

Concerning this clone itself: The sample holds other DNA sequences that translate to the same CDR3. The chain links TRBV20-1 to TRBJ2-7, with D possibly being TRBD1 (5 bases). Germline values: CDR1 DFQATT, CDR2 SNEGSKA (reference sequence). Trimming cost V 3 bases and J 4 bases, with 7 bases left between them. The CDR3 spans 11 residues. This CDR3 reads CSASDRYEQYF. As DNA, the CDR3 is TGCAGTGCTAGCGACAGATACGAGCAGTACTTC.

The chain uses TRBV7-2 and TRBJ2-7; 11 bases are shared with TRBD1. Germline V gives CDR1 SGHTA, CDR2 FQGNSA. Trimming at V came to 5 bases and at J to 0 bases, leaving 3 bases not matched to a gene. The CDR3 runs to 15 residues. The CDR3 DNA follows: TGTGCCAGCAGCCCCGGGACAGGGGGCTCCTACGAGCAGTACTTC. This gives the protein CASSPGTGGSYEQYF. Based on the CDR3 plus reference TRBV7-2 and TRBJ2-7, the full variable domain is GAGVSQSPSNKVTEKGKDVELRCDPISGHTALYWYRQSLGQGLEFLIYFQGNSAPDKSGLPSDRFSAERTGGSVSTLTIQRTQQEDSAVYLCASSPGTGGSYEQYFGPGTRLTVT.

The table lists this clone with a few counts. The chain combines TRBV6-1 with TRBJ1-6; D is undetermined. The CDR3 sequence is 13 residues long. Per the germline V gene, CDR1 is MNHNS and CDR2 is SASEGT. V lost 8 bases, J lost 8 bases, and 13 bases lay in between. CDR3 coding DNA: TGTGCCAGCGGTAGCTACGGGGATTCACCCCTCCACTTT. Translated, it gives CASGSYGDSPLHF.

This clone has only one observation. Compared with germline, one end of the junction differs, possibly owing to a read error. The genes are TRBV9 and TRBJ2-7; D possibly corresponds to TRBD2 (6 bases). The CDR3 extends over 12 amino acids. Germline assignment: CDR1 SGDLS and CDR2 YYNGEE. In DNA, the CDR3 is TGTGCCAGCAGCGTAGACCCGGGGACTTGGGACTTC. Amino acid sequence: CASSVDPGTWDF.

This chain links TRBV9 with TRBJ1-3; 8 bases agree with TRBD1. The CDR3 runs to 16 residues. Trimming at V came to 4 bases and at J to 2 bases, leaving 8 bases not matched to a gene. Germline CDR1 and CDR2: SGDLS and YYNGEE. The CDR3 protein is CASSTPTGVAGNTIYF. The CDR3, as DNA: TGTGCCAGCAGCACCCCGACAGGGGTCGCTGGAAACACCATATATTTT.

The CDR3 DNA sequence: TGTGCCACCAGGGGGGACACTGAAGCTTTCTTT. This codes for CATRGDTEAFF. The J gene is TRBJ1-1, the V gene TRBV19; TRBD1 agrees at 7 bases. Germline lookup yields CDR1 LNHDA and CDR2 SQIVND (reference sequence). This CDR3 has 11 amino acids. V lost 10 bases and J lost 3; bases outside the gene matches: 2.

This chain links TRBV5-1 with TRBJ1-1; TRBD1 aligns across 7 bases. Germline CDR1 SGHRS, CDR2 YFSETQ. Losses at the gene ends were 0 bases for V and 2 bases for J; bases not matched to a gene: 13. The CDR3 covers 18 residues. CDR3 amino acids: CASSLARQGMGRNTEAFF. As DNA, the CDR3 is TGCGCCAGCAGCTTGGCCCGACAGGGAATGGGACGAAACACTGAAGCTTTCTTT.

The chain combines TRBV5-1 with TRBJ2-1; D not resolved. Trimming pared 0 bases from V and 8 bases from J, leaving 3 bases between. CDR1 and CDR2 from the germline V gene are SGHRS and YFSETQ. CDR3 length: 11 residues. This chain's CDR3 is CASSLEDEQFF. DNA of the CDR3: TGCGCCAGCAGCTTGGAAGATGAGCAGTTCTTC.

This clone was picked up one time. The chain joins TRBV6-6 to TRBJ2-7; D ambiguous. This CDR3 contains 11 residues. Germline-derived CDR1 and CDR2 are MNHNY and SVGAGI (reference sequence). Trimming took off 2 bases at V and 3 bases at J, with 2 bases between the two ends. The CDR3 DNA reads as TGTGCCAGCAGTTACATCTACGAGCAGTACTTC. Encoded protein: CASSYIYEQYF.

The chain employs TRBV19 and TRBJ2-2; D is unresolved. Trimming took off 3 bases at V and 4 bases at J, with 9 bases between the two ends. Looked up from germline, CDR1 is LNHDA and CDR2 is SQIVND (reference sequence). This CDR3 spans 14 amino acids. The DNA of the CDR3 is TGTGCCAGTAGTATCGACACCCGCACCGGGGAGCTGTTTTTT. Protein product: CASSIDTRTGELFF.

The rearrangement uses TRBV29-1 and TRBJ1-2; TRBD1 matches 7 bases. CDR1 is SQVTM, CDR2 ANQGSEA, per germline. This CDR3 is 11 amino acids long. The V and J ends lost 4 bases and 8 bases, in that order; junction bases with no gene match: 4. The CDR3 DNA is TGCAGCGTTGGAGGGGGCCAAGGCTACACCTTC. Protein sequence: CSVGGGQGYTF. Based on the CDR3 plus reference TRBV29-1 and TRBJ1-2, the full variable domain is SAVISQKPSRDICQRGTSLTIQCQVDSQVTMMFWYRQQPGQSLTLIATANQGSEATYESGFVIDKFPISRPNLTFSTLTVSNMSPEDSSIYLCSVGGGQGYTFGSGTRLTVV.

Comments on this clone: Other nucleotide sequences from this sample produce the same CDR3. V gene TRBV5-1 combines with J gene TRBJ1-3, with 7 bases identical to TRBD1. Per the germline V gene, CDR1 is SGHRS and CDR2 is YFSETQ. Trimming removed 3 bases from V and 3 bases from J; junction bases left unmatched: 3. The CDR3 sequence is 14 residues long. CDR3 amino acids: CASSSGTDGNTIYF. The CDR3 nucleotides read TGCGCCAGCAGCTCGGGGACAGATGGAAACACCATATATTTT.

The chain combines TRBV27 with TRBJ2-1; no firm D call. The CDR3 has 14 amino acids. CDR1 and CDR2 (germline): MNHEY, SMNVEV (reference sequence). Between the trimmed V and J ends, which lost 3 bases and 0 bases, there was a span of 6 bases. CDR3 residues: CASSFSFSYNEQFF. CDR3 in DNA: TGTGCCAGCAGTTTCTCGTTCTCCTACAATGAGCAGTTCTTC.